Listed below are T cell receptor beta chains from one sample, sequenced in a study of CD8+CD57+ T cells in acquired aplastic anemia. TCRdb reanalysed the reads using MiXCR and keeps one entry per CDR3 protein. The sample has 200,000 to 250,000 distinct CDR3 sequences; 34% are singletons. The specimen was sorted CD4+, CD8+, or CD8+CD57+ T cells (not recorded which) from PBMCs. The receptor source for this set is a human donor in good health, serving as a control. The CDR3 runs from the conserved cysteine through the conserved F or W. D genes are given only for firm matches. The listing skips clone size in some rows; elsewhere it reads once, few, many or a size class.

V gene	J gene	clone size	D gene	CDR3 DNA	CDR3 protein
TRBV10-3	TRBJ1-6	-	-	TGTGCCATCACCGACAGCCCCAATAATTCACCCCTCCACTTT	CAITDSPNNSPLHF
TRBV20-1	TRBJ2-2	many	-	TGCAGTGCTAGAGATTGGAGACAGGCCGGGGAGCTGTTTTTT	CSARDWRQAGELFF
TRBV19	TRBJ1-3	many	-	TGTGCCAGTAGGTTCAGCTCTGGAAACACCATATATTTT	CASRFSSGNTIYF
TRBV9	TRBJ1-5	many	-	TGTGCCAGCAGCGGGGAAGGGTCCAGCAATCAGCCCCAGCATTTT	CASSGEGSSNQPQHF
TRBV12-3/TRBV12-4	TRBJ1-2	many	-	TGTGCCAGCAGTCGATACGGTGGCTACACCTTC	CASSRYGGYTF
TRBV5-1	TRBJ2-3	few	-	TGCGCCAGCAGCTTGGAGGAGTCTAACACAGATGCGCAGTATTTT	CASSLEESNTDAQYF
TRBV28	TRBJ2-2	-	-	TGTGCCACAGGGCAGAACACCGGGGAGCTGTTTTTT	CATGQNTGELFF
TRBV5-1	TRBJ2-7	few	TRBD1	TGCGCCAGCAGCGTACCGGGACAGGGTATGGGCGGGCAGTACTTC	CASSVPGQGMGGQYF
TRBV27	TRBJ2-3	few	-	TGTGCCAGCAGTCCTCAAGGTAGCGGCACAGATACGCAGTATTTT	CASSPQGSGTDTQYF
TRBV7-2	TRBJ2-7	-	TRBD2	TGTGCCAGCAGCACTAAACCGGGACTAGCGGGACCTGAGCAGTACTTC	CASSTKPGLAGPEQYF
TRBV7-9	TRBJ1-6	many	-	TGTGCCAGCAGCTTAGCGTCGACGGATTCACCCCTCCACTTT	CASSLASTDSPLHF
TRBV3-1	TRBJ2-2	-	TRBD2	TGTGCCAGCAGCCAGGGGACTAGGAACGGGGAGCTGTTTTTT	CASSQGTRNGELFF
TRBV11-3	TRBJ1-1	few	TRBD1	TGTGCCAGCAGCCTCAGGGGGCGGAACACTGAAGCTTTCTTT	CASSLRGRNTEAFF
TRBV5-1	TRBJ2-4	few	-	TGCGCCAGCAGCCCGAAATCCAAAAACATTCAGTACTTC	CASSPKSKNIQYF
TRBV12-3/TRBV12-4	TRBJ2-3	-	-	TGTGCCAGCAACAAGAAGTTTGGACGGGAGTGGGAAGATACGCAGTATTTT	CASNKKFGREWEDTQYF
TRBV5-1	TRBJ2-1	many	TRBD1	TGCGCCAGCAGCCCAGGACAGGGATACAATGAGCAGTTCTTC	CASSPGQGYNEQFF
TRBV2	TRBJ1-6	many	-	TGTGCCAGCAGTGTACAGAGCTCCTATAATTCACCCCTCCACTTT	CASSVQSSYNSPLHF
TRBV10-2	TRBJ2-2	-	-	TGCGCCAGCAGTGAGTCAAGGTCAGGCGGTGACACCGGGGAGCTGTTTTTT	CASSESRSGGDTGELFF
TRBV19	TRBJ1-3	many	TRBD1	TGTGCCAGTAGTACACAACAGGGGAAGAGAAACACCATATATTTT	CASSTQQGKRNTIYF
TRBV2	TRBJ2-7	-	-	TGTGCCAGCAGTGAAGTGGGGGCAGGACCCTACGAGCAGTACTTC	CASSEVGAGPYEQYF
TRBV2	TRBJ2-7	-	TRBD2	TGTGCCAGCAGCGAAGAGGGAGGGACTGTTCAGTACTTC	CASSEEGGTVQYF
TRBV5-8	TRBJ1-2	many	-	TGTGCCAGCAGCTTAGGTGCGGGGCTTGGCTACACCTTC	CASSLGAGLGYTF
TRBV2	TRBJ2-5	many	-	TGTGCCAGCTGCACAGTCAAAGAGACCCAGTACTTC	CASCTVKETQYF
TRBV25-1	TRBJ2-3	many	-	TGTGCCAGCAGCCCACCATACACAGATACGCAGTATTTT	CASSPPYTDTQYF
TRBV2	TRBJ2-7	many	-	TGTGCCAGCACCAAAGAGTACGCGAACGAGCAGTACTTC	CASTKEYANEQYF
TRBV11-1	TRBJ2-3	-	-	TGTGCCAGCAGCTTAAGCTCTCGACGGACAGATACGCAGTATTTT	CASSLSSRRTDTQYF
TRBV19	TRBJ1-2	many	-	TGTGCCAGTAGCCCCTTAGGCATGAGTGGCTACACCTTC	CASSPLGMSGYTF
TRBV4-1	TRBJ1-6	few	TRBD1	TGCGCCAGCAGCCAAGAAATTCGGACAGGGGGTTCACCCCTCCACTTT	CASSQEIRTGGSPLHF
TRBV5-5	TRBJ2-5	-	TRBD2	TGTGCCAGCAGGTCGGGGAACAGACTAGCGGTCGTTTTTGAGCAGTACTTC	CASRSGNRLAVVFEQYF
TRBV4-2	TRBJ2-1	few	TRBD2	TGTGCCAGCAGCCAGCCTAGCGGGAATCGTTGGAGCTCCTACAATGAGCAGTTCTTC	CASSQPSGNRWSSYNEQFF
TRBV5-1	TRBJ2-1	few	TRBD2	TGCGCCAGCAGCCTAGGCCGTAGGACTAGCGGGCAGGATGAGCAGTTCTTC	CASSLGRRTSGQDEQFF
TRBV7-2	TRBJ1-2	many	-	TGTGCCAGCAGCTTAGTGGGGGGGAACTATGGCTACACCTTC	CASSLVGGNYGYTF
TRBV12-3/TRBV12-4	TRBJ2-7	many	TRBD2	TGTGCCAGCAGACGCGGTCTAGCGGGGTACGAGCAGTACTTC	CASRRGLAGYEQYF
TRBV20-1	TRBJ2-7	many	-	TGCAGTGCTAGCGACAGCTCCTACGAGCAGTACTTC	CSASDSSYEQYF
TRBV7-9	TRBJ1-1	many	TRBD1	TGTGCCAGCAGGGTACAGGGGGTAGGCGCAAGTACTGAAGCTTTCTTT	CASRVQGVGASTEAFF
TRBV18	TRBJ1-2	-	-	TGTGCCAGCTCACCTGAGAGGGATAACTATGGCTACACCTTC	CASSPERDNYGYTF
TRBV19	TRBJ1-2	many	-	TGTGCCAGTAGAGTTAGCGGGGCTAGCTATGGCTACACCTTC	CASRVSGASYGYTF
TRBV10-1	TRBJ2-5	-	-	TGTGCCAGCAGCCGGGGGAGCGGGGAGACCCAGTACTTC	CASSRGSGETQYF
TRBV6-1	TRBJ2-3	many	TRBD2	TGTGCCAGCAGCCAAATAGCGGGAGTCACGAATACGCAGTATTTT	CASSQIAGVTNTQYF
TRBV20-1	TRBJ1-2	-	TRBD1	TGCAGTGCTAATCCCCATTTCGGGACAGCGTATGGCTACACCTTC	CSANPHFGTAYGYTF
TRBV2	TRBJ1-2	many	TRBD1	TGTGCCAGCAGTGACCCAGGGGGCCGATACTATGGCTACACCTTC	CASSDPGGRYYGYTF
TRBV4-1	TRBJ2-7	many	-	TGCGCCAGCAGCCAAGTCCCCACGGGGCCGACCTACGAGCAGTACTTC	CASSQVPTGPTYEQYF
TRBV3-1	TRBJ2-7	many	TRBD2	TGTGCCAGCAGCCAAGGACTAGCTCTATACGAGCAGTACTTC	CASSQGLALYEQYF
TRBV6-5	TRBJ2-7	many	TRBD1	TGTGCCAGCAGTTATCAACAGGGGTTAACCTACGAGCAGTACTTC	CASSYQQGLTYEQYF
TRBV5-1	TRBJ1-1	-	-	TGCGCCAGCAGCTTGATCGGGAACACTGAAGCTTTCTTT	CASSLIGNTEAFF
TRBV12-3/TRBV12-4	TRBJ1-1	many	-	TGTGCCAGCAGTGAAGACAGGCGGTCGATCTTT	CASSEDRRSIF
TRBV10-3	TRBJ2-3	few	TRBD1	TGTGCCAGCAGTGAGTGGGACAGGGGGCGGGATACGCAGTATTTT	CASSEWDRGRDTQYF
TRBV2	TRBJ2-1	many	TRBD2	TGTGCCAGCAGCAACCGGGGGGGGTCTAGCTCCTACAATGAGCAGTTCTTC	CASSNRGGSSSYNEQFF
TRBV7-9	TRBJ1-5	many	TRBD1	TGTGCCAGCAGCTTGGGACAGGGGGGTGGCCCCCAGCATTTT	CASSLGQGGGPQHF
TRBV5-1	TRBJ2-7	many	-	TGCGCCAGCAGCTCGGGTTCCGCAGTTCAGGACGAGCAGTACTTC	CASSSGSAVQDEQYF
TRBV25-1	TRBJ2-7	-	TRBD2	TGTGCCAGCAGTGCGGCCGGGACTAGAATCTACGAGCAGTACTTC	CASSAAGTRIYEQYF